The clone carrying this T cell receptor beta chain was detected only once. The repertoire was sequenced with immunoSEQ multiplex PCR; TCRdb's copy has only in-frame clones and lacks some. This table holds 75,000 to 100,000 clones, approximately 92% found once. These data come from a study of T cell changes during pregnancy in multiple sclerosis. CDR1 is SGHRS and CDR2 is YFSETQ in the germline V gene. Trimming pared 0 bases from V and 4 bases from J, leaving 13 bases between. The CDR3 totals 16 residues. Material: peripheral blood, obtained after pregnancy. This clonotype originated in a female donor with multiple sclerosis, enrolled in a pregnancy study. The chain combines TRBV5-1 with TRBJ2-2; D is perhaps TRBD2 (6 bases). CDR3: CASSLGQSSGTGELFF. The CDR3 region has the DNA TGCGCCAGCAGCTTGGGACAGAGTAGCGGCACCGGGGAGCTGTTTTTT.